The 12 T cell receptor beta chains given below trace back to one sample, sequenced in a study of blood T cell repertoires in COVID-19. Produced via immunoSEQ multiplex PCR; TCRdb's table is partial and in-frame only. The data show over 85,000 clones, 85% seen once. The sample comprised peripheral blood. Receptor source: a man in his sixties with acute or convalescent COVID-19.

This clone was observed many times. The chain has TRBV30 and TRBJ1-1; TRBD1 matches at 7 bases. Unmatched junction bases numbered 5, after V lost 3 bases and J lost 4 bases. Germline CDR1 and CDR2: GTSNPN and SVGIG (reference sequence). This CDR3 has 13 residues. The DNA for the CDR3 is TGTGCCTGGAGCCAAGGGGGCGGCACTGAAGCTTTCTTT. Amino acid sequence: CAWSQGGGTEAFF.

The chain uses TRBV4-3 and TRBJ1-3, with 7 bases lining up with TRBD1. Per the germline V gene, CDR1 is LGHNA and CDR2 is YSLEER. The CDR3 loop spans 17 amino acids. Unmatched junction bases numbered 6, after V lost 1 base and J lost 0 bases. The CDR3 reads CASSQAATGRSGNTIYF. CDR3 nucleotide sequence: TGCGCCAGCAGCCAAGCTGCGACAGGGCGCTCTGGAAACACCATATATTTT.

CDR3 region: CASSSRRTGVGETQYF. CDR3 coding DNA: TGTGCCAGTAGTTCCCGAAGGACAGGGGTTGGAGAGACCCAGTACTTC. This rearrangement joins TRBV19 to TRBJ2-5, with TRBD1 matching 9 bases. The length of the CDR3 is 16 residues. Germline lookup yields CDR1 LNHDA and CDR2 SQIVND (reference sequence). Trimming removed 5 bases from V and 4 bases from J; junction bases left unmatched: 11.

V and J are TRBV10-2 and TRBJ2-1, with 8 positions matching TRBD2. Germline trimming cut 6 bases from V and 7 bases from J; bases unmatched to any gene: 11. The CDR3 runs 15 residues. The germline V gene encodes CDR1 WSHSY and CDR2 SAAADI. The CDR3, as DNA: TGCGCCAGCAGAACAAGCGGGAGCGGGCGAAATGAGCAGTTCTTC. As protein: CASRTSGSGRNEQFF.

V gene TRBV27 combines with J gene TRBJ2-7; D unclear. The V end was cut by 10 bases, the J end by 3 bases, with 16 bases between. This CDR3 contains 13 residues. CDR1 is MNHEY and CDR2 is SMNVEV in the germline V gene (reference sequence). The chain's CDR3 is CATSPTLHYEQYF. CDR3 bases: TGTGCCACCTCCCCGACTCTTCACTACGAGCAGTACTTC.

The V call is TRBV6-4, the J call TRBJ2-2, with D maybe TRBD2 (6 bases). The germline V and J ends were trimmed by 0 bases and 5 bases, with 13 bases remaining between them. CDR1 is MRHNA and CDR2 is SNTAGT in the germline V gene. The CDR3 totals 16 residues. The CDR3 loop reads CASSDSTRGRTGELFF. CDR3 in DNA: TGTGCCAGCAGTGACTCGACTAGGGGACGAACCGGGGAGCTGTTTTTT.

The rearrangement joins TRBV18 to TRBJ2-7; D is possibly TRBD2 (5 bases). The CDR3 length is 14 residues. V was trimmed by 6 bases and J by 1 base, leaving 13 bases between them. The germline V gene encodes CDR1 KGHSH and CDR2 LQKENI. This CDR3 reads CASSPGILSYEQYF. The CDR3 DNA sequence: TGTGCCAGCTCGCCGGGGATCCTGTCCTACGAGCAGTACTTC. Full variable domain (remainder filled in from reference TRBV18 and TRBJ2-7): NAGVMQNPRHLVRRRGQEARLRCSPMKGHSHVYWYRQLPEEGLKFMVYLQKENIIDESGMPKERFSAEFPKEGPSILRIQQVVRGDSAAYFCASSPGILSYEQYFGPGTRLTVT.

The rearrangement uses TRBV7-2 and TRBJ1-2, with TRBD1 as a possible D gene (6 bases). This CDR3 comprises 15 residues. Germline lookup yields CDR1 SGHTA and CDR2 FQGNSA. V shed 1 base and J shed 0 bases, with 9 bases lying between them. This chain's CDR3 is CASSLGQASNYGYTF. In nucleotides, the CDR3 is TGTGCCAGCAGCTTAGGACAGGCATCTAACTATGGCTACACCTTC.

This sequence joins TRBV29-1 and TRBJ2-2; TRBD2 is a possible D gene (5 bases). The CDR3 is 11 amino acids. The germline V and J ends were trimmed by 5 bases and 6 bases, with 7 bases remaining between them. Germline values: CDR1 SQVTM, CDR2 ANQGSEA. The CDR3 DNA is TGCAGCGTTCGAGGGTCCGGGGAGCTGTTTTTT. Residues: CSVRGSGELFF.

The J gene is TRBJ1-5, the V gene TRBV4-1; the D gene is possibly TRBD1 (6 bases). V was trimmed by 3 bases and J by 4 bases, leaving 13 bases between them. The CDR3 loop spans 15 amino acids. Germline assignment: CDR1 MGHRA and CDR2 YSYEKL. CDR3 DNA: TGCGCCAGCAGCCAGCCCACACAGGGAAATCAGCCCCAGCATTTT. Amino acid sequence: CASSQPTQGNQPQHF.

J is TRBJ2-6 and V is TRBV4-3; the D is unclear. This CDR3 region has 19 residues. V shed 0 bases and J shed 2 bases, with 17 bases lying between them. CDR1 and CDR2 (germline): LGHNA, YSLEER. Here the CDR3 reads CASSQDHPALRAGANVLTF. CDR3 in DNA: TGCGCCAGCAGCCAAGATCACCCAGCTCTCCGGGCTGGGGCCAACGTCCTGACTTTC.

This sequence joins TRBV10-3 and TRBJ1-2, with D possibly TRBD1 on 6 matching bases. Per germline, CDR1 ENHRY and CDR2 SYGVKD. The CDR3 contains 13 residues. V dropped 5 bases and J dropped 2 bases, with 9 bases sitting between them. The CDR3 DNA follows: TGTGCCATCAGTTTGCAGGGGAACTATGGCTACACCTTC. It codes for CAISLQGNYGYTF.